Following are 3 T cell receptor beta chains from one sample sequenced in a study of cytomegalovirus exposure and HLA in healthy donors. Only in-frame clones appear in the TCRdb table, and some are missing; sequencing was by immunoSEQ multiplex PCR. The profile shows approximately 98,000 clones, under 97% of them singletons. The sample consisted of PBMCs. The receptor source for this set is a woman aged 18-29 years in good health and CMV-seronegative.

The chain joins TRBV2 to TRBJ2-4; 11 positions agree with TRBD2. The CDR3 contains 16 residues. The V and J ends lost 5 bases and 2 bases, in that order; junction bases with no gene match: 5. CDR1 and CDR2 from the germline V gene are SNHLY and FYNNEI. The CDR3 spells CASSPTSGGSKNIQYF. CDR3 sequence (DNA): TGTGCCAGCAGTCCAACTAGCGGGGGCTCCAAAAACATTCAGTACTTC.

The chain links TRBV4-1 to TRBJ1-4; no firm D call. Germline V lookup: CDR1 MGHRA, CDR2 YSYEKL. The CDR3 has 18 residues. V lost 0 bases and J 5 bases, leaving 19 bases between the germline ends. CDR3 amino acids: CASSQDRGGMSLNEKLFF. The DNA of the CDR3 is TGCGCCAGCAGCCAAGATCGGGGAGGAATGTCCCTAAATGAAAAACTGTTTTTT.

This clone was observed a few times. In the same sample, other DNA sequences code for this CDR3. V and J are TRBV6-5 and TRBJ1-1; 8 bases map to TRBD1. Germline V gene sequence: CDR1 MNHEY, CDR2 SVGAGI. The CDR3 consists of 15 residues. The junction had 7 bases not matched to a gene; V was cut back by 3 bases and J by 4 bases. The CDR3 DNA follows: TGTGCCAGCAGTTATGGGCCAGGGGGCCGCACTGAAGCTTTCTTT. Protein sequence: CASSYGPGGRTEAFF.